The 26 T cell receptor beta chains reported below all come from one sample, sequenced in a study of cytotoxic CD8 clonotypes in ibrutinib-treated CLL. Method: immunoSEQ multiplex PCR; TCRdb's copy keeps in-frame clones and lacks some. The sample lists 150,000 or so clones, 81% occurring once. The specimen was PBMCs, collected after 12 months of ibrutinib treatment. The receptors stem from a human donor with chronic lymphocytic leukemia.

The chain couples TRBV6-4 to TRBJ1-5; D not certain. CDR1 is MRHNA, CDR2 SNTAGT, per germline. This CDR3 region has 13 residues. V was trimmed by 5 bases and J by 4 bases, leaving 9 bases between them. The CDR3 is CASSKKPNQPQHF. In DNA, the CDR3 is TGTGCCAGCAGTAAAAAACCAAATCAGCCCCAGCATTTT.

This chain links TRBV18 with TRBJ2-5; TRBD2 aligns across 9 bases. The CDR3 has 15 residues. The J segment lost 2 bases and the V segment lost 2 bases, leaving 3 bases of the junction unmatched. In germline, CDR1 is KGHSH, CDR2 LQKENI. The CDR3 DNA sequence: TGTGCCAGCTCACCAGGGCTAGCGGGGCAAGAGACCCAGTACTTC. This encodes CASSPGLAGQETQYF.

The V call is TRBV28, the J call TRBJ2-3, with TRBD2 as a possible D gene (6 bases). Looked up from germline, CDR1 is MDHEN and CDR2 is SYDVKM. Between the trimmed V and J ends, which lost 5 bases and 9 bases, there was a span of 12 bases. The CDR3 sequence is 12 residues long. As DNA, the CDR3 is TGTGCCAGCAGTCTCTGGGGGGAAACGCAGTATTTT. This gives the protein CASSLWGETQYF. The full variable domain, in which reference TRBV28 and TRBJ2-3 provide the parts outside the CDR3, is DVKVTQSSRYLVKRTGEKVFLECVQDMDHENMFWYRQDPGLGLRLIYFSYDVKMKEKGDIPEGYSVSREKKERFSLILESASTNQTSMYLCASSLWGETQYFGPGTRLTVL.

This clone was seen a single time. The chain couples TRBV28 to TRBJ2-1; D is ambiguous. Germline loops: CDR1 MDHEN, CDR2 SYDVKM. This CDR3 has 14 residues. Trimming removed 5 bases from V and 1 base from J, with 9 bases in between. The CDR3 reads CASSPGDSYNEQFF. The CDR3 DNA is TGTGCCAGCAGTCCAGGAGATTCCTACAATGAGCAGTTCTTC.

This chain joins TRBV29-1 and TRBJ1-4; 8 bases line up with TRBD1. The V gene end was trimmed by 7 bases and the J gene end by 7 bases; junction bases not matched to a gene: 8. This CDR3 region has 13 residues. CDR1 and CDR2 (germline): SQVTM, ANQGSEA. The CDR3 DNA follows: TGCAGCGCTATGACAGGGGCCGGTGAAAAACTGTTTTTT. Its protein product is CSAMTGAGEKLFF.

This chain connects TRBV19 to TRBJ1-4; unclear D gene. Trimming shortened V by 5 bases and J by 8 bases, and 6 bases separated the two germline ends. The germline gives CDR1 LNHDA, CDR2 SQIVND (reference sequence). There are 11 residues in the CDR3. The CDR3, as DNA: TGTGCCAGTAGTTACAGCGAAAAACTGTTTTTT. Amino acids: CASSYSEKLFF.

The chain couples TRBV27 to TRBJ2-7; 7 nucleotides line up with TRBD2. This CDR3 region has 15 residues. CDR1 is MNHEY, CDR2 SMNVEV, per germline (reference sequence). V shed 6 bases, J shed 0 bases, and the junction held 8 bases outside the gene matches. The CDR3 reads CASRNAWDYSYEQYF. CDR3 in DNA: TGTGCCAGCAGAAATGCTTGGGACTACTCCTACGAGCAGTACTTC.

This chain links TRBV5-1 with TRBJ2-2, with 9 bases that match TRBD2. J lost 2 bases, V lost 6 bases, and 14 bases had no gene match. The germline CDR1 and CDR2 sequences are SGHRS and YFSETQ. CDR3 size: 18 residues. The CDR3: CASISSPLAGANTGELFF. The CDR3 DNA reads TGCGCCAGCATCTCCTCCCCTTTAGCGGGAGCTAACACCGGGGAGCTGTTTTTT.

The sample holds one count of this clone. This chain links TRBV27 with TRBJ1-5; 7 bases align to TRBD1. J gave up 2 bases and V 5 bases, and 9 bases lay outside the gene matches. There are 16 residues in the CDR3. Germline V gives CDR1 MNHEY, CDR2 SMNVEV (reference sequence). The CDR3 spells CASSPRGYGGNQPQHF. In nucleotides, the CDR3 is TGTGCCAGCAGTCCCAGGGGGTACGGGGGCAATCAGCCCCAGCATTTT.

The chain is built from TRBV9 and TRBJ2-5; weak D call: TRBD2 (5 bases). Germline-derived CDR1 and CDR2 are SGDLS and YYNGEE. Trimming removed 4 bases at V and 2 bases at J, with 18 bases between. The CDR3 length is 16 residues. The CDR3 sequence is CASSTSGGQVQETQYF. CDR3 in DNA: TGTGCCAGCAGCACGTCAGGCGGGCAGGTTCAAGAGACCCAGTACTTC.

V is TRBV19 and J is TRBJ2-1; maybe TRBD1 (6 bases). Germline V gene lookup returns CDR1 LNHDA and CDR2 SQIVND (reference sequence). Trimming stripped 4 bases from V and 2 bases from J, with 12 bases between. The CDR3 sequence is 15 residues long. CDR3 sequence (DNA): TGTGCCAGTAGTAATTGGGCAGGGGCCTACAATGAGCAGTTCTTC. This gives the protein CASSNWAGAYNEQFF.

The chain recombines TRBV7-2 with TRBJ1-1; tentative D call: TRBD1 (6 bases). This CDR3 has 14 amino acids. Trimming removed 5 bases from V and 10 bases from J, with 20 bases in between. In germline, CDR1 is SGHTA, CDR2 FQGNSA. CDR3 loop: CASSLTEGTRSAFF. CDR3 DNA: TGTGCCAGCAGCCTGACCGAGGGGACAAGGTCAGCTTTCTTT. The whole variable domain, remainder taken from reference TRBV7-2 and TRBJ1-1, is GAGVSQSPSNKVTEKGKDVELRCDPISGHTALYWYRQSLGQGLEFLIYFQGNSAPDKSGLPSDRFSAERTGGSVSTLTIQRTQQEDSAVYLCASSLTEGTRSAFFGQGTRLTVV.

The chain carries TRBV4-2 and TRBJ1-5; no firm D call. Germline CDR1 and CDR2: LGHNA and YNFKEQ. There are 16 residues in the CDR3. V was trimmed by 0 bases and J by 3 bases, leaving 12 bases between them. CDR3 in DNA: TGTGCCAGCAGCCAAGATCCGGCAGGCTACAATCAGCCCCAGCATTTT. Encoded protein: CASSQDPAGYNQPQHF.

The gene calls are TRBV19 and TRBJ1-5; maybe TRBD1 (5 bases). The germline V gene has CDR1 LNHDA and CDR2 SQIVND (reference sequence). Trimming shortened V by 7 bases and J by 6 bases, and 16 bases separated the two germline ends. This CDR3 spans 14 amino acids. The chain's CDR3 is CASKAGGGSQPQHF. Here the CDR3 DNA reads TGTGCCAGTAAAGCGGGGGGAGGGAGTCAGCCCCAGCATTTT. The full variable domain, with the rest looked up from reference TRBV19 and TRBJ1-5, is DGGITQSPKYLFRKEGQNVTLSCEQNLNHDAMYWYRQDPGQGLRLIYYSQIVNDFQKGDIAEGYSVSREKKESFPLTVTSAQKNPTAFYLCASKAGGGSQPQHFGDGTRLSIL.

The V gene is TRBV5-4, the J gene TRBJ2-7, with D unresolved. Trimming shortened V by 0 bases and J by 2 bases, and 9 bases separated the two germline ends. The CDR3 sequence is 14 residues long. Germline V gene lookup returns CDR1 SGHNT and CDR2 YYREEE (reference sequence). CDR3 in DNA: TGTGCCAGCAGCTTGGATCCAGATCCCTACGAGCAGTACTTC. Translation gives CASSLDPDPYEQYF.

The chain couples TRBV7-3 to TRBJ2-6; 9 bases match TRBD1. J gave up 1 base and V 5 bases, and 12 bases lay outside the gene matches. From germline, CDR1 is SGHTA and CDR2 FQGTGA. This CDR3 has 19 residues. DNA of the CDR3: TGTGCCAGCAGCCTCGTCTCCGGGACAGGGCTTTCTGGGGCCAACGTCCTGACTTTC. Translated: CASSLVSGTGLSGANVLTF.

Comment on this clone: At one of its ends the junction is not consistent with the germline gene, which may arise from a read error. The rearrangement joins TRBV7-7 to TRBJ2-5; 8 bases fit TRBD2. CDR3 size: 15 residues. The germline CDR1 and CDR2 sequences are SSHAT and FNYEAQ (reference sequence). CDR3 sequence: CASSLGGTRQETQYF. The CDR3 bases are TGTGCTAGCAGCTTAGGAGGGACTAGACAAGAGACCCAGTACTTC.

The chain combines TRBV5-4 with TRBJ1-1, with D perhaps matching TRBD1 (5 bases). V lost 3 bases and J lost 6, with 15 bases in between. The germline CDR1 and CDR2 sequences are SGHNT and YYREEE (reference sequence). This CDR3 has 14 amino acids. CDR3 coding DNA: TGTGCCAGCAGCTCGCAGGGTGGTAGGGCTGAAGCTTTCTTT. Its protein is CASSSQGGRAEAFF.

J is TRBJ1-1 and V is TRBV2, with D perhaps TRBD1 (5 bases). Germline CDR1 SNHLY, CDR2 FYNNEI. This CDR3 comprises 15 residues. V lost 1 base and J lost 5, with 14 bases in between. CDR3 bases: TGTGCCAGCAGTGAAGGGATCGCGGGGGGAACTGAAGCTTTCTTT. As protein: CASSEGIAGGTEAFF.

The rearrangement joins TRBV4-1 to TRBJ2-7, with unresolved D. Between the trimmed V and J ends, which lost 4 bases and 3 bases, there was a span of 16 bases. Looked up from germline, CDR1 is MGHRA and CDR2 is YSYEKL. The CDR3 contains 15 residues. In nucleotides, the CDR3 is TGCGCCAGCAGCCGAGCCCCCCCCGGAGTCTACGAGCAGTACTTC. Translated, it gives CASSRAPPGVYEQYF.

This rearrangement joins TRBV6-1 to TRBJ1-2; D may be TRBD1 (5 bases). The CDR3 contains 12 residues. The germline gives CDR1 MNHNS, CDR2 SASEGT. The V end lost 10 bases, the J end lost 5 bases, and 14 bases lay between the germline ends. The CDR3 reads CATARDRYGYTF. The CDR3 DNA follows: TGTGCCACGGCTCGGGACCGGTATGGCTACACCTTC.

This clone was seen once. The genes are TRBV28 and TRBJ2-1; 9 nucleotides line up with TRBD1. CDR1 MDHEN and CDR2 SYDVKM come from the germline V gene. The CDR3 is 15 residues long. Trimming at V came to 3 bases and at J to 12 bases, leaving 12 bases not matched to a gene. The CDR3 region is CASSFGTGNIRGQFF. The CDR3, as DNA: TGTGCCAGCAGTTTCGGGACAGGGAACATCAGGGGGCAGTTCTTC.

J is TRBJ2-1 and V is TRBV5-6, with 7 positions matching TRBD2. This CDR3 contains 17 residues. J was trimmed by 3 bases and V by 4 bases; bases with no gene match: 13. Germline lookup yields CDR1 SGHDT and CDR2 YYEEEE. CDR3 protein: CASSPGLAGPGYNEQFF. CDR3 DNA: TGTGCCAGCAGCCCCGGATTAGCGGGCCCAGGCTACAATGAGCAGTTCTTC. The full variable domain, in which reference TRBV5-6 and TRBJ2-1 provide the parts outside the CDR3, is DAGVTQSPTHLIKTRGQQVTLRCSPKSGHDTVSWYQQALGQGPQFIFQYYEEEERQRGNFPDRFSGHQFPNYSSELNVNALLLGDSALYLCASSPGLAGPGYNEQFFGPGTRLTVL.

The chain carries TRBV6-5 and TRBJ2-7; 14 bases agree with TRBD2. Germline assignment: CDR1 MNHEY and CDR2 SVGAGI. This CDR3 is built from 16 residues. V lost 2 bases to trimming and J lost 0 bases; unmatched junction nucleotides: 0. CDR3 in DNA: TGTGCCAGCAGTTACGGGACTAGCGGGGGCTCCTACGAGCAGTACTTC. Translating gives CASSYGTSGGSYEQYF.

The chain joins TRBV2 to TRBJ2-1, with a weak D call TRBD2 (6 bases). V was pared by 6 bases and J by 0 bases, with 15 bases between. This CDR3 is built from 16 residues. Germline CDR1 SNHLY, CDR2 FYNNEI. CDR3 region: CASRETRLGSYNEQFF. The CDR3 DNA follows: TGTGCCAGCAGGGAGACTAGACTCGGCTCCTACAATGAGCAGTTCTTC.

This chain uses TRBV5-1 with TRBJ2-6; D not resolved. V dropped 4 bases and J dropped 0 bases, with 8 bases sitting between them. CDR3 length equals 15 residues. Germline CDR1 is SGHRS and CDR2 is YFSETQ. The CDR3 bases are TGCGCCAGCAGCCCTGGACCCTCTGGGGCCAACGTCCTGACTTTC. This translates into CASSPGPSGANVLTF.